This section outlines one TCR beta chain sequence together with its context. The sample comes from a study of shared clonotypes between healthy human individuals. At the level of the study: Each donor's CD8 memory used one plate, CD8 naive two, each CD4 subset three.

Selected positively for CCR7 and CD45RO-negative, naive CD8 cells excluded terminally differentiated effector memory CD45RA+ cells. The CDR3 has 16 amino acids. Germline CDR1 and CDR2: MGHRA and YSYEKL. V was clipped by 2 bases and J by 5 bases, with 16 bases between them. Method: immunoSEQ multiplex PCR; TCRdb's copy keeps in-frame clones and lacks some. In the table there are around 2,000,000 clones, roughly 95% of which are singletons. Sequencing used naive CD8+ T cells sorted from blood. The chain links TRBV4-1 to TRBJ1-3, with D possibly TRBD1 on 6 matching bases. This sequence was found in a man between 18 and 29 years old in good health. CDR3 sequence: CASSQREGGSRNTIYF. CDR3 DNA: TGCGCCAGCAGCCAACGAGAGGGGGGATCACGAAACACCATATATTTT.